This T cell receptor (beta chain) derives from a study of control samples from healthy donors and cancer patients. Some clones are missing from TCRdb's copy, which holds only in-frame ones; the method was immunoSEQ multiplex PCR. The sample holds under 450,000 clones, over 75% seen once. CDR1 is MDHEN, CDR2 SYDVKM, per germline. The length of the CDR3 is 15 residues. Trimming pared 3 bases from V and 5 bases from J, leaving 16 bases between. This clone appeared a few times. The sequence came from a man aged 40-49 years with head and neck cancer. Material: PBMCs. V and J are TRBV28 and TRBJ1-1, with D possibly being TRBD1 (6 bases). The CDR3 DNA follows: TGTGCCAGCAGTTTCCTGACAGGAGGATTGACTGAAGCTTTCTTT. This codes for CASSFLTGGLTEAFF.